A single sample gave rise to the 18 T cell receptor beta chains below, sequenced in a study of shared clonotypes between healthy human individuals. Data came from immunoSEQ multiplex PCR; TCRdb stores just in-frame clones and leaves some out. The repertoire includes 2 million to 3 million clones, just over 90% of them detected once, and over 0.12% sits in the top ten. Sequencing used naive CD4+ T cells sorted from blood. The subset here: CD45RA+ positively selected. All receptors come from a man between 18 and 29 years old in good health.

The chain carries TRBV2 and TRBJ2-1; 7 nucleotides match TRBD2. The CDR3 totals 15 residues. CDR1 is SNHLY and CDR2 is FYNNEI in the germline V gene. The V and J ends lost 5 bases and 5 bases, in that order; junction bases with no gene match: 9. The CDR3 loop is CASSPILAWDNEQFF. The CDR3 DNA reads as TGTGCCAGCAGTCCAATACTAGCGTGGGACAATGAGCAGTTCTTC.

The V call is TRBV10-3, the J call TRBJ2-2; no firm D call. Trimming removed 2 bases from V and 5 bases from J, with 6 bases in between. The CDR3 spans 13 residues. CDR1 is ENHRY, CDR2 SYGVKD, per germline. The CDR3 DNA reads TGTGCCATCAGTGAGCAGGTGACCGGGGAGCTGTTTTTT. Amino acids: CAISEQVTGELFF.

The V and J genes are TRBV25-1 and TRBJ2-3; TRBD2 matches 10 bases. Germline CDR1 reads MGHDK; CDR2 reads SYGVNS. The ends lost 4 bases at V and 6 bases at J; junction bases unmatched: 4. The CDR3 has 14 amino acids. In DNA, the CDR3 is TGTGCCAGCAGTGTAGCGGGGGGAGGGGATACGCAGTATTTT. Residues: CASSVAGGGDTQYF.

The V and J genes are TRBV5-4 and TRBJ2-2; D tentatively reads TRBD1 or TRBD2 (5 bases each). The germline V and J ends were trimmed by 0 bases and 2 bases, with 20 bases remaining between them. In germline, CDR1 is SGHNT, CDR2 YYREEE (reference sequence). The CDR3 spans 19 residues. Here the CDR3 reads CASSLEAGWGNLNTGELFF. The CDR3 DNA sequence: TGTGCCAGCAGCTTGGAGGCAGGGTGGGGGAACTTAAACACCGGGGAGCTGTTTTTT.

CDR3 region: CASVAGQGRTDTQYF. The CDR3, as DNA: TGTGCCAGCGTGGCGGGACAGGGAAGGACAGATACGCAGTATTTT. The V and J genes are TRBV2 and TRBJ2-3; 9 bases match TRBD1. Germline V CDR1 and CDR2: SNHLY, FYNNEI. The CDR3 is made up of 15 amino acids. V shed 8 bases, J shed 3 bases, and the junction held 9 bases outside the gene matches.

This sequence joins TRBV5-1 and TRBJ1-3, with a possible D match to TRBD1 (6 bases). Trimming pared 4 bases from V and 0 bases from J, leaving 14 bases between. Germline values: CDR1 SGHRS, CDR2 YFSETQ. The CDR3 has 16 amino acids. The CDR3 DNA sequence: TGCGCCAGCAGCCCGGGTGGAGGGGGCTCTGGAAACACCATATATTTT. Protein product: CASSPGGGGSGNTIYF.

This chain links TRBV5-8 with TRBJ2-3; the D gene is possibly TRBD1 (5 bases). The CDR3 runs to 16 residues. V was clipped by 4 bases and J by 0 bases, with 15 bases between them. The germline V gene encodes CDR1 SGHTS and CDR2 YDEGEE. The CDR3: CASSLAVGVSTDTQYF. For the CDR3, the DNA is TGTGCCAGCAGCCTTGCGGTAGGGGTGAGCACAGATACGCAGTATTTT.

This clone occurred a few times. The rearrangement uses TRBV30 and TRBJ2-5; 7 positions match TRBD2. The CDR3 covers 13 residues. J gave up 2 bases and V 4 bases, and 4 bases lay outside the gene matches. Per the germline V gene, CDR1 is GTSNPN and CDR2 is SVGIG (reference sequence). Written as DNA, the CDR3 is TGTGCCTGGAACCGGCGGGAGCAAGAGACCCAGTACTTC. Amino acids: CAWNRREQETQYF.

The chain has TRBV30 and TRBJ2-3, with a possible D match to TRBD2 (7 bases). The CDR3 extends over 13 amino acids. Looked up from germline, CDR1 is GTSNPN and CDR2 is SVGIG (reference sequence). V shed 7 bases and J shed 4 bases, with 15 bases lying between them. CDR3 nucleotides: TGTGCCTCACGGGGGGCGTTGTCAGATACGCAGTATTTT. It specifies CASRGALSDTQYF.

V and J are TRBV27 and TRBJ2-1; a possible D gene is TRBD2 (6 bases). CDR1 MNHEY and CDR2 SMNVEV come from the germline V gene (reference sequence). There are 13 residues in the CDR3. Trimming took off 6 bases at V and 3 bases at J, with 9 bases between the two ends. DNA of the CDR3: TGTGCCAGCAGGGACTACCGCTACAATGAGCAGTTCTTC. Amino acids: CASRDYRYNEQFF.

V and J are TRBV28 and TRBJ1-5; maybe TRBD1 (5 bases). CDR1 is MDHEN and CDR2 is SYDVKM in the germline V gene. The CDR3 consists of 15 residues. V lost 6 bases, J lost 2 bases, and 14 bases lay in between. In nucleotides, the CDR3 is TGTGCCAGCAGCATCCGGGACTGGGGCAATCAGCCCCAGCATTTT. It yields the protein CASSIRDWGNQPQHF.

This chain links TRBV27 with TRBJ1-1, with D perhaps matching TRBD1 (5 bases). Per the germline V gene, CDR1 is MNHEY and CDR2 is SMNVEV (reference sequence). The V and J ends lost 3 bases and 5 bases respectively, with 13 bases between them. The CDR3 is made up of 14 amino acids. The CDR3 nucleotides read TGTGCCAGCAGTTTGTACCAGGGTGGAACTGAAGCTTTCTTT. Encoded protein: CASSLYQGGTEAFF.

Only one count was recorded for this clone. The J gene is TRBJ2-7, the V gene TRBV10-2; TRBD2 might be the D (5 bases). V gave up 5 bases and J gave up 7 bases, with 12 bases separating them. The CDR3 is 12 residues long. Germline V gene lookup returns CDR1 WSHSY and CDR2 SAAADI. CDR3 protein: CASSRGLREQYF. DNA of the CDR3: TGCGCCAGCAGTCGAGGGCTCCGGGAGCAGTACTTC.

The chain couples TRBV7-9 to TRBJ2-4; a weak D match, TRBD2 (5 bases). Trimming took 2 bases from V and 2 from J, leaving 13 bases between them. CDR3 length equals 16 residues. CDR1 is SEHNR and CDR2 is FQNEAQ in the germline V gene (reference sequence). In nucleotides, the CDR3 is TGTGCCAGCAGCTTAATCCTAGCATTCCCCAAAAACATTCAGTACTTC. The encoded protein is CASSLILAFPKNIQYF.

On this clone itself: In the same sample, other DNA sequences code for this CDR3. The chain couples TRBV6-5 to TRBJ2-1, with TRBD1 matching over 8 bases. CDR3 length equals 12 residues. In germline, CDR1 is MNHEY, CDR2 SVGAGI. J was trimmed by 7 bases and V by 6 bases; bases with no gene match: 2. Here the CDR3 reads CASSRQGNEQFF. The CDR3 coding sequence is TGTGCCAGCAGCCGACAGGGGAATGAGCAGTTCTTC.

J is TRBJ1-1 and V is TRBV29-1; the match to TRBD1 covers 8 bases. The ends lost 6 bases at V and 6 bases at J; junction bases unmatched: 18. The CDR3 sequence is 16 residues long. The germline gives CDR1 SQVTM, CDR2 ANQGSEA. DNA of the CDR3: TGCAGCGTCCAATCCGGGACAGGCATTCTCGGTGCTGAAGCTTTCTTT. Protein product: CSVQSGTGILGAEAFF.

This clone was detected only once. V usage is TRBV5-4 and J usage is TRBJ2-4; tentative D call: TRBD1 (5 bases). Germline V gives CDR1 SGHNT, CDR2 YYREEE (reference sequence). The V gene lost 3 bases and the J gene lost 0 bases, with 13 bases spanning the gap. CDR3 size: 16 residues. As DNA, the CDR3 is TGTGCCAGCAGCTGGGGCCCCGACTTAGCCAAAAACATTCAGTACTTC. This codes for CASSWGPDLAKNIQYF.

V gene TRBV23-1 combines with J gene TRBJ2-7; D unresolved. TRBV23-1 is an ORF, and what it does is uncertain. V was shortened by 4 bases and J by 3 bases, with 13 bases between the two germline ends. The CDR3 consists of 14 residues. As DNA, the CDR3 is TGCGCCAGCAGTCTTAGCAGATACTACTACGAGCAGTACTTC. It translates to CASSLSRYYYEQYF.